The entry that follows covers one TCR beta chain sequence. This clonotype has a count of ten or more. Its antigen is currently not known. No clone much larger than this one lies a single base away; base qualities are absent. This entry belongs to a study of human T cells and chemical hapten exposure (dated by TCRdb to the early 2020s). For the wider study: For sensitization, 2% DPC in acetone was applied to a roughly 2 cm by roughly 2 cm area of upper inner arm skin. Throughout the study period of roughly five months, patients also received therapeutic DPC doses to the scalp every week. Patch tests used Finn chambers with 0.01% DPC on the upper back, scored after 6 days by International Contact Dermatitis Research Group standards. Most of the patients in the cohort were female, and the cohort covered alopecia areata with under or over 50% scalp involvement, alopecia totalis and alopecia universalis. The libraries were sequenced as a pool, and the TCR yield per sample differed mostly because of small variations in library volumes within the pool. Peripheral blood TCR repertoire changes were tracked in vivo in alopecia patients during primary and secondary sensitization to the hapten diphenylcyclopropenone (DPC). Blood was sampled from patients pre-sensitization (week 0) and at 2, 6 and about 24 weeks after DPC sensitization. Blood for TCR sequencing was provided by twenty-nine alopecia patients at one to four time points (pre-sensitization, 2, 6 and 24 weeks).

The time point label of this sample denotes: patch test 1, 2 weeks after DPC sensitization. Explained via the paper, the treatment or condition label denotes: therapeutic diphenylcyclopropenone sensitization with weekly scalp DPC. At each patch-test visit, blood was drawn before the patch test was applied. Patients were eligible if aged 18 to 70, diagnosed with alopecia and judged suitable for DPC therapy, and pregnant patients were excluded. Total RNA was isolated from unfractionated whole blood collected in Tempus Blood RNA tubes. What the study reported, not specific to this receptor: Compared with pre-sensitization or healthy control sets, expanded TCRs formed significantly more large CDR3 similarity clusters, which is consistent with antigen-driven responses. The number of PT1 expanded TCRs positively correlated with patch test score, significant at thresholds 8, 16 and 32 but not 4. Alopecia, a presumed autoimmune disease, was present in all patients, so the immune response of the patients might differ from that of healthy individuals. DPC sensitization did not change the number of TCRs with a frequency above 1 in 1000, and there was no evidence of changes in global repertoire structure. After repeated subsampling, the strength of the expansion versus patch-test correlation and the threshold at which it became significant changed.

Library method: RACE. TCRdb shows the sequencer as NextSeq 500. Library preparation attached unique molecular identifiers to individual cDNA molecules for quantitative, reproducible TCR counting. For every blood RNA sample, sequencing covered both the TCR alpha and TCR beta chains. The published analysis was carried out like this. A median of approximately 100,000 TCRs per sample was observed, with a range of about 23,224 to 690,600. V, J and CDR3 annotation of the TCR reads was performed with the Decombinator software suite. Every sample was subsampled to the same number of TCRs (28,000) for the PS versus PT1 abundance plots. TCRs were defined as expanded if absent before sensitization and observed at least eight times at the 2-week time point. TCRdb reprocessed the public reads (quality trimming at Q25 with fastp, clone calling with MiXCR) and kept in-frame beta chains. One record per CDR3 amino acid sequence lists the most common genes and DNA. What appears here as the V and J calls and clone size reflects TCRdb's work, not the paper's. This sample has about 360,000 distinct CDR3 sequences in its table, and more than 4.5% of those were observed once. The top ten clones comprise 2% to 2.5% of the sample.

This receptor was obtained from a woman aged 50 to 65 with alopecia areata. Some clones in this sample may be carry-over from other donors' samples. The sample consisted of whole blood, taken in connection with sensitization to the hapten diphenylcyclopropenone (DPC).

The sequenced DNA is TGTGCCAGCAGTTACGGGGTCTACGAGCAGTACTTC. Its translation is CASSYGVYEQYF. The chain employs TRBV6-2 or TRBV6-3 and TRBJ2-7, with the D gene call left open. V and J are truncated by 2 bases and 3 bases respectively, leaving an intervening sequence of 5 bases. Taken from the germline V gene, the CDR1 and CDR2 loops are MNHEY and SVGEGT. The CDR3 goes from the cysteine to the phenylalanine over 12 residues. The retained sequence is limited to the CDR3, 36 bases, with the frame set at the first base.